Shown below are 14 T cell receptor beta chains from a single sample sequenced in a study of blood T cell repertoires in COVID-19. The assay was immunoSEQ multiplex PCR, and TCRdb's table has in-frame clones only and misses some. Among 110,000 to 150,000 clones, 85% to 90% were seen once, and the ten largest hold 3% to 3.5%. The sequenced sample was peripheral blood. All receptors come from a woman in her sixties with active COVID-19.

This chain uses TRBV24-1 with TRBJ2-1; 9 bases map to TRBD1. The CDR3 sequence is 17 residues long. J lost 1 base, V lost 5 bases, and 8 bases had no gene match. Germline loops: CDR1 KGHDR, CDR2 SFDVKD. Here the CDR3 reads CATSGPGTGSSYNEQFF. In DNA form, the CDR3 reads TGTGCCACCAGTGGCCCCGGGACAGGGTCTTCCTACAATGAGCAGTTCTTC.

V gene TRBV19 combines with J gene TRBJ1-5; D unresolved. The CDR3 is made up of 14 amino acids. Germline CDR1 reads LNHDA; CDR2 reads SQIVND (reference sequence). Trimming shortened V by 10 bases and J by 2 bases, and 15 bases separated the two germline ends. In DNA form, the CDR3 reads TGTGCCACCCAAAGCGACCCAGGCAATCAGCCCCAGCATTTT. It specifies CATQSDPGNQPQHF.

V usage is TRBV21-1 and J usage is TRBJ1-1; TRBD1, the table's D call, was not compared with the DNA. TRBV21-1 is labeled a pseudogene. The CDR3 has 11 residues. The CDR3 spells CASGKGWTAFF. The DNA of the CDR3 is TGTGCCAGCGGGAAGGGGTGGACGGCTTTCTTT.

The gene calls are TRBV3-1 (or the pseudogene TRBV3-2) and TRBJ2-7; no definite D call. V was cut by 4 bases and J by 0 bases, with 7 bases left in between. CDR1 is LGHDT, CDR2 YNNKEL, per germline (reference sequence). The CDR3 spans 13 residues. CDR3 sequence (DNA): TGTGCCAGCAGCCCACAGAGCTCCTACGAGCAGTACTTC. It encodes CASSPQSSYEQYF.

CDR3 amino acids: CASGLEPEQFF. The CDR3 region has the DNA TGTGCTAGTGGTTTGGAGCCAGAGCAGTTCTTC. V usage is TRBV12-5 and J usage is TRBJ2-1, with D hard to call. Trimming pared 1 base from V and 10 bases from J, leaving 5 bases between. Germline V CDR1 and CDR2: LGHNT, FRNRAP. The CDR3 covers 11 residues.

The gene calls are TRBV27 and TRBJ2-7, with D possibly TRBD2 on 6 matching bases. Germline CDR1 and CDR2: MNHEY and SMNVEV (reference sequence). Trimming took off 6 bases at V and 3 bases at J, with 12 bases between the two ends. CDR3 size: 13 residues. As DNA, the CDR3 is TGTGCCAGCAGAGAATCCGGGAGCTACGAGCAGTACTTC. This codes for CASRESGSYEQYF.

The gene calls are TRBV15 and TRBJ2-2, with D hard to call. Germline values: CDR1 LNHNV, CDR2 YYDKDF (reference sequence). The CDR3 is 15 amino acids. V lost 1 base to trimming and J lost 0 bases, with 6 bases between them. CDR3 amino acids: CATSRGRTNTGELFF. The CDR3, as DNA: TGTGCCACCAGCAGAGGGAGAACGAACACCGGGGAGCTGTTTTTT.

V gene TRBV7-2 combines with J gene TRBJ2-5, with 12 positions matching TRBD1. CDR3 length: 15 amino acids. Unmatched junction bases numbered 6, after V lost 4 bases and J lost 6 bases. Germline V CDR1 and CDR2: SGHTA, FQGNSA. The CDR3 DNA reads TGTGCCAGCAGCTCCGGGACAGGGGGCACGAAGACCCAGTACTTC. This sequence encodes CASSSGTGGTKTQYF.

The rearrangement joins TRBV27 to TRBJ2-7; D possibly corresponds to TRBD1 (6 bases). The V gene lost 6 bases and the J gene lost 3 bases, with 18 bases spanning the gap. Germline V gene sequence: CDR1 MNHEY, CDR2 SMNVEV (reference sequence). The CDR3 contains 15 residues. The CDR3 here is CASRPYVGTIYEQYF. CDR3 nucleotide sequence: TGTGCCAGCAGACCCTATGTCGGGACAATCTACGAGCAGTACTTC.

This sequence joins TRBV7-9 and TRBJ2-4; a weak D match, TRBD2 (5 bases). Trimming pared 2 bases from V and 5 bases from J, leaving 10 bases between. The CDR3 is 14 residues long. Germline V gene lookup returns CDR1 SEHNR and CDR2 FQNEAQ (reference sequence). CDR3 region: CASSLSGSQNIQYF. The DNA of the CDR3 is TGTGCCAGCAGCTTATCGGGGTCCCAAAACATTCAGTACTTC.

The chain carries TRBV27 and TRBJ1-1, with 7 bases that match TRBD1. Germline CDR1 reads MNHEY; CDR2 reads SMNVEV (reference sequence). The CDR3 totals 15 residues. J lost 7 bases, V lost 6 bases, and 14 bases had no gene match. The CDR3 nucleotides read TGTGCCAGCAGCCGACTCGGCAGACAGGGAAATGAAGCTTTCTTT. Its protein is CASSRLGRQGNEAFF.

This chain uses TRBV29-1 with TRBJ2-7; 13 nucleotides match TRBD2. This CDR3 has 14 residues. V was pared by 6 bases and J by 2 bases, with 4 bases of the junction left unmatched. The germline CDR1 and CDR2 sequences are SQVTM and ANQGSEA. The CDR3 region is CSVDGLAGAYEQYF. For the CDR3, the DNA is TGCAGCGTAGATGGACTAGCGGGAGCCTACGAGCAGTACTTC.

The chain employs TRBV5-5 and TRBJ1-1; 8 nucleotides agree with TRBD1. V trimming: 4 bases; J trimming: 4 bases; junction bases outside the gene matches: 9. The CDR3 consists of 15 residues. The germline V gene has CDR1 SGHKS and CDR2 YYEKEE (reference sequence). This CDR3 reads CASSVGQGGGTEAFF. CDR3 nucleotide sequence: TGTGCCAGCAGCGTAGGACAGGGCGGAGGCACTGAAGCTTTCTTT.

This chain uses TRBV2 with TRBJ1-5; 8 nucleotides match TRBD1. This CDR3 comprises 13 residues. With 7 bases clipped from V and 2 bases from J, the junction kept 1 base outside the gene matches. Per germline, CDR1 SNHLY and CDR2 FYNNEI. Here the CDR3 reads CASTDRGNQPQHF. In nucleotides, the CDR3 is TGTGCCAGCACGGACAGGGGCAATCAGCCCCAGCATTTT.